The following is a TCR beta chain sequence with its context. The V segment lost 3 bases and the J segment 1 base; nucleotides outside the gene matches: 2. This CDR3 contains 15 residues. Germline values: CDR1 LNHDA, CDR2 SQIVND (reference sequence). These data originate in a study of blood T cell repertoires in COVID-19. Some clones are missing from TCRdb's copy, which holds only in-frame ones; the method was immunoSEQ multiplex PCR. The profile shows under 400,000 clones, roughly 86% of them singletons. The clonotype comes from a woman in her 30s with COVID-19, enrolled during active disease. The chain carries TRBV19 and TRBJ2-3; 9 bases match TRBD2. The sequenced material came from peripheral blood. The CDR3: CASSMVAGGTDTQYF. The CDR3, as DNA: TGTGCCAGTAGTATGGTAGCGGGAGGCACAGATACGCAGTATTTT.